What follows describes a single T cell receptor (beta chain). The sample is drawn from a study of blood T cell repertoires in COVID-19. Trimming stripped 2 bases from V and 3 bases from J, with 12 bases between. There are 15 residues in the CDR3. CDR1 and CDR2 from the germline V gene are KGHDR and SFDVKD. Per the original methods: It was from reference gene primer amplification that nucleated cell counts were estimated. The repertoire was sequenced with immunoSEQ multiplex PCR; TCRdb's copy has only in-frame clones and lacks some. Clonal size and the V and J genes are those of that table, whereas D and trimming came from the DNA. Of 200,000 to 250,000 clones detected, about 88% appear once; the ten largest clones hold 2% to 2.5%.

The chain links TRBV24-1 to TRBJ2-5; D gene ambiguous. The source material was peripheral blood. The source of this sequence is a woman aged 40 to 55 who had recovered from COVID-19. CDR3 sequence reads: CATSDWAGGKETQYF. Written as DNA, the CDR3 is TGTGCCACCAGTGATTGGGCAGGTGGAAAAGAGACCCAGTACTTC.